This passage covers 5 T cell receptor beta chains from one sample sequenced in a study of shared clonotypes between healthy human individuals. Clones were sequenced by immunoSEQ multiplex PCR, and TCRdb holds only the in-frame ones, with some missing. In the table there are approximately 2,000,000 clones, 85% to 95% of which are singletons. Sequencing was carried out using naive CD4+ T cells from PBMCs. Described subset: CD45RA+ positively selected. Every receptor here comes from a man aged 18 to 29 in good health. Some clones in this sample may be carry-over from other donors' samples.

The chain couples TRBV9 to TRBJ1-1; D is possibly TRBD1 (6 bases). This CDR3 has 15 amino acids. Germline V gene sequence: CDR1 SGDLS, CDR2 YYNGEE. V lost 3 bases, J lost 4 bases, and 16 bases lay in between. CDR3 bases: TGTGCCAGCAGCGGAGACAGGCTTGGGGGCACTGAAGCTTTCTTT. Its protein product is CASSGDRLGGTEAFF. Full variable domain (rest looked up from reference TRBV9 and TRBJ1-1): DSGVTQTPKHLITATGQRVTLRCSPRSGDLSVYWYQQSLDQGLQFLIQYYNGEERAKGNILERFSAQQFPDLHSELNLSSLELGDSALYFCASSGDRLGGTEAFFGQGTRLTVV.

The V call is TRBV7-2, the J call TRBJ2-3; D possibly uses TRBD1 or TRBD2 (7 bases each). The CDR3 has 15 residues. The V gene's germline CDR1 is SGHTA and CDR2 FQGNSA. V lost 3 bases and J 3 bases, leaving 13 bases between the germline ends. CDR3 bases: TGTGCCAGCAGCTTGGGAGGGGGCAGAACAGATACGCAGTATTTT. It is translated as CASSLGGGRTDTQYF.

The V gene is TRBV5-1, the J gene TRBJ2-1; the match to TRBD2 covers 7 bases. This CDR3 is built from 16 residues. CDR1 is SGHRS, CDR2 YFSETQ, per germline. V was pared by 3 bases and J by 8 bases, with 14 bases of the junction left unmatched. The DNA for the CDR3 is TGCGCCAGCAGCTCCGCCGGGGGGACCCAGGACGATGAGCAGTTCTTC. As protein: CASSSAGGTQDDEQFF.

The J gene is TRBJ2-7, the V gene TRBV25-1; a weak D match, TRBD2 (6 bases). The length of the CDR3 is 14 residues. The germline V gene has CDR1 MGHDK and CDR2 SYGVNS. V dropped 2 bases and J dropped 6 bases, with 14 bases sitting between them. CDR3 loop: CASSEGGARAEQYF. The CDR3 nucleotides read TGTGCCAGCAGTGAAGGCGGGGCCAGGGCCGAGCAGTACTTC.

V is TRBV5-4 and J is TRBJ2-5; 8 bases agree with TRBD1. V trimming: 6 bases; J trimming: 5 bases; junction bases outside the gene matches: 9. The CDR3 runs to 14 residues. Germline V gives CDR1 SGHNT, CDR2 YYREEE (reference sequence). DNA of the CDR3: TGTGCCAGCACCCGTCAGGGGGCTGCTGAGACCCAGTACTTC. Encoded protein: CASTRQGAAETQYF.